Following are 17 T cell receptor beta chains from one sample sequenced in a study of blood T cell repertoires in COVID-19. Data came from immunoSEQ multiplex PCR; TCRdb stores just in-frame clones and leaves some out. Of tens of thousands of clones in the sample, around 80% were seen once. The specimen sequenced was peripheral blood. The receptors here all came from a human donor in a cohort sampled during active COVID-19.

This rearrangement joins TRBV9 to TRBJ2-3; the match to TRBD2 covers 7 bases. CDR1 and CDR2 from the germline V gene are SGDLS and YYNGEE. V trimming: 0 bases; J trimming: 5 bases; junction bases outside the gene matches: 9. This CDR3 spans 16 amino acids. Written as DNA, the CDR3 is TGTGCCAGCAGCGTAGCTCAAGGACTAGAAGGAGATACGCAGTATTTT. It is translated as CASSVAQGLEGDTQYF.

CDR3 sequence (DNA): TGTGCCAGCAGCAGTAGCGGGGTGGACAATGAGCAGTTCTTC. The encoded protein is CASSSSGVDNEQFF. The chain has TRBV3-1 (or the pseudogene TRBV3-2) and TRBJ2-1, with TRBD2 identical over 8 bases. This CDR3 is 14 amino acids long. Looked up from germline, CDR1 is LGHDT and CDR2 is YNNKEL (reference sequence). The J segment lost 5 bases and the V segment lost 5 bases, leaving 5 bases of the junction unmatched.

This clone was seen only once. The V call is TRBV18, the J call TRBJ2-7; no firm D call. This CDR3 has 13 amino acids. Germline V gene lookup returns CDR1 KGHSH and CDR2 LQKENI. Deletions cut 2 bases from V and 1 base from J, with 6 bases between. The CDR3 DNA reads as TGTGCCAGCTCACCAGCACAGTCCTACGAGCAGTACTTC. Residues: CASSPAQSYEQYF.

This clone showed up just once. The chain combines TRBV29-1 with TRBJ2-7, with D possibly being TRBD1 (6 bases). The V and J ends lost 7 bases and 4 bases respectively, with 20 bases between them. The CDR3 covers 14 residues. Germline-derived CDR1 and CDR2 are SQVTM and ANQGSEA. The CDR3 here is CSAGLGDTLYEQYF. CDR3 nucleotides: TGCAGCGCTGGTCTTGGGGACACCCTGTACGAGCAGTACTTC.

The chain links TRBV18 to TRBJ2-5, with 9 bases that match TRBD2. This CDR3 comprises 17 residues. The germline CDR1 and CDR2 sequences are KGHSH and LQKENI. Trimming at V came to 3 bases and at J to 1 base, leaving 9 bases not matched to a gene. In nucleotides, the CDR3 is TGTGCCAGCTCACCTTTCGATGTTAGCGGGGGCCAAGAGACCCAGTACTTC. Its protein product is CASSPFDVSGGQETQYF.

V usage is TRBV6-4 and J usage is TRBJ2-2, with a tentative D call TRBD1 (6 bases). CDR1 and CDR2 (germline): MRHNA, SNTAGT. The CDR3 has 19 residues. V gave up 6 bases and J gave up 0 bases, with 23 bases separating them. CDR3 residues: CASRGRGRWDTPNTGELFF. The CDR3, as DNA: TGTGCCAGCAGGGGAAGGGGGAGATGGGACACCCCGAACACCGGGGAGCTGTTTTTT.

Note on this clone: Other DNA sequences of this sample code for an identical CDR3. This sequence joins TRBV7-2 and TRBJ2-3; D might be TRBD2 (7 bases). CDR1 and CDR2 from the germline V gene are SGHTA and FQGNSA. V lost 3 bases and J 6 bases, leaving 16 bases between the germline ends. This CDR3 has 15 amino acids. CDR3 sequence: CASSLVGGAGDTQYF. The CDR3 nucleotides are TGTGCCAGCAGCTTGGTGGGGGGGGCAGGCGATACGCAGTATTTT.

The rearrangement links TRBV9 to TRBJ2-7; 8 nucleotides align to TRBD1. Germline assignment: CDR1 SGDLS and CDR2 YYNGEE. V gave up 0 bases and J gave up 5 bases; unmatched junction bases: 16. The CDR3 spans 18 residues. The CDR3 is CASSVAPMTGAPGNEQYF. CDR3 coding DNA: TGTGCCAGCAGCGTAGCCCCTATGACAGGGGCCCCCGGCAACGAGCAGTACTTC.

The V gene is TRBV7-6, the J gene TRBJ2-3, with TRBD2 matching over 8 bases. Per germline, CDR1 SGHVS and CDR2 FNYEAQ. Losses at the gene ends were 1 base for V and 4 bases for J; bases not matched to a gene: 7. This CDR3 spans 16 amino acids. The CDR3 spells CASSLGTGGRADTQYF. The CDR3 DNA reads TGTGCCAGCAGCTTAGGAACGGGGGGGCGCGCAGATACGCAGTATTTT.

V is TRBV9 and J is TRBJ2-7, with TRBD2 identical over 10 bases. CDR3 size: 16 residues. Germline CDR1 reads SGDLS; CDR2 reads YYNGEE. Unmatched junction bases numbered 5, after V lost 0 bases and J lost 2 bases. The CDR3 region has the DNA TGTGCCAGCAGCGTAGAAAGCGGGGGGGCCACCTACGAGCAGTACTTC. Translation gives CASSVESGGATYEQYF.

The chain has TRBV20-1 and TRBJ2-7, with D unclear. The CDR3 length is 14 residues. The germline V gene encodes CDR1 DFQATT and CDR2 SNEGSKA (reference sequence). Trimming took 3 bases from V and 5 from J, leaving 17 bases between them. The CDR3 region is CSASSTWMRNEQYF. The DNA for the CDR3 is TGCAGTGCTAGTAGTACGTGGATGCGGAACGAGCAGTACTTC.

This sequence joins TRBV5-1 and TRBJ2-3, with TRBD2 matching over 11 bases. This CDR3 is built from 15 residues. V was clipped by 4 bases and J by 4 bases; unmatched bases: 5. CDR1 and CDR2 (germline): SGHRS, YFSETQ. The CDR3 loop is CASSSIAGGADTQYF. The CDR3 region has the DNA TGCGCCAGCAGCAGCATAGCGGGGGGGGCAGATACGCAGTATTTT.

The V call is TRBV13, the J call TRBJ1-4; possible D gene TRBD1, 6 bases. Looked up from germline, CDR1 is PRHDT and CDR2 is FYEKMQ (reference sequence). V lost 6 bases to trimming and J lost 3 bases, with 17 bases between them. The CDR3 has 16 residues. The CDR3 region is CASRQGRTAANEKLFF. CDR3 nucleotides: TGTGCCAGCAGGCAGGGGCGTACGGCCGCTAATGAAAAACTGTTTTTT. Variable domain in full (rest from reference TRBV13 and TRBJ1-4): AAGVIQSPRHLIKEKRETATLKCYPIPRHDTVYWYQQGPGQDPQFLISFYEKMQSDKGSIPDRFSAQQFSDYHSELNMSSLELGDSALYFCASRQGRTAANEKLFFGSGTQLSVL.

This clone has just a few counts. The chain has TRBV23-1 and TRBJ1-2, with 10 nucleotides matching TRBD1. TRBV23-1 is an open reading frame, and its role is uncertain. The CDR3 loop spans 11 amino acids. The V gene end was trimmed by 10 bases and the J gene end by 8 bases; junction bases not matched to a gene: 4. The CDR3 is CAIPDRGGYTF. In DNA form, the CDR3 reads TGCGCCATTCCGGACAGGGGGGGCTACACCTTC.

The V gene is TRBV15, the J gene TRBJ2-1; perhaps TRBD1 as D (6 bases). Germline lookup yields CDR1 LNHNV and CDR2 YYDKDF (reference sequence). The length of the CDR3 is 15 residues. V lost 3 bases and J 3 bases, leaving 12 bases between the germline ends. The CDR3 is CATSRPTGFYNEQFF. The CDR3 region has the DNA TGTGCCACCAGCAGGCCGACAGGATTCTACAATGAGCAGTTCTTC. Based on the CDR3 plus reference TRBV15 and TRBJ2-1, the full variable domain is DAMVIQNPRYQVTQFGKPVTLSCSQTLNHNVMYWYQQKSSQAPKLLFHYYDKDFNNEADTPDNFQSRRPNTSFCFLDIRSPGLGDTAMYLCATSRPTGFYNEQFFGPGTRLTVL.

The chain uses TRBV2 and TRBJ2-2; TRBD2 might be the D (5 bases). The CDR3 runs 14 residues. Germline lookup yields CDR1 SNHLY and CDR2 FYNNEI. Trimming removed 6 bases from V and 3 bases from J, with 11 bases in between. The CDR3, as DNA: TGTGCCAGCAGCCTGAGGGCGGACACCGGGGAGCTGTTTTTT. Translating it yields CASSLRADTGELFF. Combining the CDR3 with reference TRBV2 and TRBJ2-2 gives the whole variable domain EPEVTQTPSHQVTQMGQEVILRCVPISNHLYFYWYRQILGQKVEFLVSFYNNEISEKSEIFDDQFSVERPDGSNFTLKIRSTKLEDSAMYFCASSLRADTGELFFGEGSRLTVL.

The rearrangement uses TRBV7-9 and TRBJ2-3; unclear D gene. Trimming shortened V by 5 bases and J by 2 bases, and 14 bases separated the two germline ends. Germline CDR1 is SEHNR and CDR2 is FQNEAQ (reference sequence). The length of the CDR3 is 15 residues. As DNA, the CDR3 is TGTGCCAGCAGCCGGCCCGGAGACCACACAGATACGCAGTATTTT. Translated, it gives CASSRPGDHTDTQYF. Together with reference TRBV7-9 and TRBJ2-3, the CDR3 gives the full variable domain: DTGVSQNPRHKITKRGQNVTFRCDPISEHNRLYWYRQTLGQGPEFLTYFQNEAQLEKSRLLSDRFSAERPKGSFSTLEIQRTEQGDSAMYLCASSRPGDHTDTQYFGPGTRLTVL.